This T cell receptor (beta chain) comes out of a study of OX40 agonist ivuxolimab in advanced cancers. Turning to the study itself: Patients took ivuxolimab, an agonistic anti-OX40 (CD134) antibody. Three patients showed partial responses: one hepatocellular carcinoma and two cutaneous melanoma cases. General study results and limits: Expanded clones belonging to CD8+ T cells outnumbered, on average, those of CD4+. Nonresponders included some who also had low normalized T-cell clonal expansion.

This CDR3 spans 11 amino acids. From germline, CDR1 is SQVTM and CDR2 ANQGSEA. V lost 7 bases to trimming and J lost 5 bases, with 11 bases between them. Concerning this clone: Its antigen is currently unknown.

Produced via immunoSEQ multiplex PCR; TCRdb's table is partial and in-frame only. The data contain about 84,000 clones, roughly 87% of them singletons. The receptor was derived from an adult with an advanced solid tumor such as melanoma, head and neck, liver or kidney cancer. The sample here was CD4+ or CD8+ T cells sorted from blood, taken in a trial of the OX40 agonist ivuxolimab. This chain joins TRBV29-1 and TRBJ1-1; the D is unclear. The CDR3 nucleotides are TGCAGCGAACCCCCCCGTACTGAAGCTTTCTTT. Its translation: CSEPPRTEAFF.